The entry that follows covers one T cell receptor (beta chain) sequence. The record originates from a study of shared clonotypes between healthy human individuals. The input for sorted-subset replicate PCRs was around 200 ng DNA, about 30,000 T cell genomes. Profiled with immunoSEQ multiplex PCR; TCRdb holds only in-frame clones, not every one. This table holds about 2.1 million clones, 80% to 95% found once. It was CD45RO-negative cells, positively selected for CCR7, that made up naive CD8 cells, with terminally differentiated effector memory CD45RA+ cells excluded. The clonotype was recovered from a man between 18 and 29 years old in good health. Some clones in this sample may be carry-over from other donors' samples. The sample was naive CD8+ T cells from PBMCs.

CDR3 loop: CASRDRGLLTEAFF. The CDR3 DNA reads as TGTGCCAGCAGGGACAGGGGGCTTCTCACTGAAGCTTTCTTT. The rearrangement links TRBV28 to TRBJ1-1; 11 bases are a match to TRBD1. The CDR3 spans 14 residues. V trimming: 6 bases; J trimming: 4 bases; junction bases outside the gene matches: 4. Germline V gene sequence: CDR1 MDHEN, CDR2 SYDVKM.